These T cell receptor beta chains were read from a single sample in a study of shared clonotypes between healthy human individuals. TCRdb's copy holds only in-frame clones and misses some; the assay was immunoSEQ multiplex PCR. The sample yields about 2 million clones, approximately 94% seen once. Sequencing used naive CD8+ T cells sorted from blood. These receptors were taken from a man younger than 30 in good health. Both conserved end residues are part of each CDR3. The D gene is left open where the match is weak. The size entry is marked missing in some rows and otherwise reads once, few, many or a size class.

V gene	J gene	clone size	D gene	CDR3 protein	CDR3 DNA
TRBV6-1	TRBJ1-6	.	TRBD1	CASSRGGNNSPLHF	TGTGCCAGCAGCCGAGGGGGCAATAATTCACCCCTCCACTTT
TRBV13	TRBJ2-1	.	.	CASSSRGASRNEQFF	TGTGCCAGCAGCTCGAGGGGGGCCTCAAGGAATGAGCAGTTCTTC
TRBV6-5	TRBJ2-1	.	TRBD2	CASSYDAGAPEQFF	TGTGCCAGCAGTTACGACGCGGGAGCCCCCGAGCAGTTCTTC
TRBV7-2	TRBJ2-1	.	TRBD2	CASSPVGGLAGAHGKFF	TGTGCCAGCAGCCCCGTGGGGGGACTAGCGGGAGCCCATGGGAAGTTCTTC
TRBV19	TRBJ2-4	.	.	CASSNDRLAKNIQYF	TGTGCCAGTAGCAACGACAGGTTAGCCAAAAACATTCAGTACTTC
TRBV15	TRBJ1-5	.	TRBD1	CATSRDRGSNQPQHF	TGTGCCACCAGCAGGGACAGGGGTAGCAATCAGCCCCAGCATTTT
TRBV2	TRBJ1-1	.	.	CASSSTLNTEAFF	TGTGCCAGCAGTTCCACATTGAACACTGAAGCTTTCTTT
TRBV28	TRBJ1-5	.	.	CASSLWGGMDNQPQHF	TGTGCCAGCAGTCTTTGGGGGGGTATGGACAATCAGCCCCAGCATTTT
TRBV9	TRBJ2-3	.	.	CASSLAGSTDTQYF	TGTGCCAGCAGCCTAGCTGGATCAACAGATACGCAGTATTTT
TRBV6-1	TRBJ1-5	.	.	CASSELRGPSNQPQHF	TGTGCCAGCAGTGAACTGCGAGGGCCTAGCAATCAGCCCCAGCATTTT
TRBV4-1	TRBJ1-1	.	.	CASSQGQASNTEAFF	TGCGCCAGCAGCCAAGGACAGGCCAGCAACACTGAAGCTTTCTTT
TRBV13	TRBJ2-5	.	.	CASSLTQETQYF	TGTGCCAGCAGCTTGACCCAGGAGACCCAGTACTTC
TRBV4-1	TRBJ2-1	once	.	CASSQSGEQFF	TGCGCCAGCAGCCAATCCGGTGAGCAGTTCTTC
TRBV4-1	TRBJ1-5	once	.	CASSQDRDDQPQHF	TGCGCCAGCAGCCAAGACAGGGATGATCAGCCCCAGCATTTT
TRBV4-1	TRBJ2-1	.	.	CASSQESSGLGLRGYEQFF	TGCGCCAGCAGCCAAGAAAGTAGTGGGCTGGGACTTAGGGGCTATGAGCAGTTCTTC
TRBV28	TRBJ2-7	.	.	CASQSSWTDSYEQYF	TGTGCCAGCCAGTCCTCATGGACGGACTCCTACGAGCAGTACTTC
TRBV27	TRBJ2-7	once	TRBD2	CASSFGGRAFEQYF	TGTGCCAGCAGTTTTGGCGGGAGGGCCTTCGAGCAGTACTTC
TRBV9	TRBJ1-2	.	.	CASSVEDSPPLGGYTF	TGTGCCAGCAGCGTGGAAGATTCCCCCCCCTTGGGGGGCTACACCTTC
TRBV4-1	TRBJ1-1	.	.	CASSQGRGGTEAFF	TGCGCCAGCAGCCAAGGGCGTGGAGGCACTGAAGCTTTCTTT
TRBV5-4	TRBJ1-2	.	.	CASSLEAAQGFYGYTF	TGTGCCAGCAGCTTGGAAGCGGCTCAAGGCTTCTATGGCTACACCTTC
TRBV30	TRBJ2-7	.	.	CAWSVQVKSDKYF	TGTGCCTGGAGCGTGCAGGTTAAGTCGGACAAGTACTTC
TRBV9	TRBJ2-5	.	TRBD2	CASSVDGTSLETQYF	TGTGCCAGCAGCGTAGATGGGACTAGTTTAGAGACCCAGTACTTC
TRBV6-5	TRBJ2-7	.	.	CASSYVGSYEQYF	TGTGCCAGCAGTTACGTGGGCTCCTACGAGCAGTACTTC
TRBV28	TRBJ1-2	few	.	CASSLVDRNYGYTF	TGTGCCAGCAGTTTAGTCGACAGAAACTATGGCTACACCTTC
TRBV5-4	TRBJ2-7	.	.	CASSLRGDEQYF	TGTGCCAGCAGCTTAAGAGGGGACGAGCAGTACTTC
TRBV28	TRBJ2-3	.	TRBD2	CASSLAGGPLEDTQYF	TGTGCCAGCAGTCTAGCGGGGGGGCCGTTGGAAGATACGCAGTATTTT
TRBV7-9	TRBJ2-7	.	.	CASSLVSGGEQYF	TGTGCCAGCAGCTTAGTGTCCGGGGGCGAGCAGTACTTC
TRBV7-9	TRBJ2-3	.	TRBD2	CASSYLAGEADTQYF	TGTGCCAGCAGCTACCTAGCGGGAGAGGCAGATACGCAGTATTTT
TRBV5-6	TRBJ1-3	.	TRBD1	CASSLGGQRNTIYF	TGTGCCAGCAGCTTGGGGGGACAGCGAAACACCATATATTTT
TRBV7-8	TRBJ2-2	.	.	CASSLGAVNTGELFF	TGTGCCAGCAGCTTAGGGGCCGTGAACACCGGGGAGCTGTTTTTT
TRBV9	TRBJ1-5	once	.	CASSVDSDEWPQHF	TGTGCCAGCAGCGTCGACAGTGACGAATGGCCCCAGCATTTT